One and the same sample provided the 18 T cell receptor beta chains below, sequenced in a study of cytomegalovirus exposure and HLA in healthy donors (dated by TCRdb to about 2017). Library preparation employed the immunoSEQ multiplex PCR assay. A mixture of 60 forward primers for TCR Vbeta segments and 13 reverse primers for TCR Jbeta segments was used in the multiplex PCR. TCRdb carries this immuneACCESS record with in-frame sequences only. Its versions omit some clonotypes, under half of them owing to an unresolved V gene in the studies checked, with the rest unexplained. Across this sample there are roughly 200,000 clones, with 80% to 90% seen only once. The ten largest clones add up to around 3% of the sample. The sample comprised PBMCs. These receptors originate from a man aged 25-45 years in good health and CMV-seronegative.

The J gene is TRBJ2-4, the V gene TRBV9, with 8 bases matching TRBD2. The CDR3 is 15 residues long. Germline V gene lookup returns CDR1 SGDLS and CDR2 YYNGEE. J was trimmed by 4 bases and V by 0 bases; bases with no gene match: 3. The CDR3 region has the DNA TGTGCCAGCAGCGTAGCGGGGGGGCCGAAAAACATTCAGTACTTC. As protein: CASSVAGGPKNIQYF.

The rearrangement uses TRBV28 and TRBJ1-4, with D perhaps matching TRBD1 (6 bases). This CDR3 spans 14 amino acids. Germline V lookup: CDR1 MDHEN, CDR2 SYDVKM. Trimming took 4 bases from V and 15 from J, leaving 21 bases between them. As DNA, the CDR3 is TGTGCCAGCAGTTCTGCGGGTTGGGGGCGCTTGGTGTTTTTT. This gives the protein CASSSAGWGRLVFF.

V and J are TRBV6-6 and TRBJ2-3, with TRBD2 as a possible D gene (6 bases). Per the germline V gene, CDR1 is MNHNY and CDR2 is SVGAGI (reference sequence). V lost 0 bases to trimming and J lost 4 bases, with 11 bases between them. The length of the CDR3 is 15 residues. The CDR3 nucleotides read TGTGCCAGCAGTTACTCTTCGGCTAGCGCAGATACGCAGTATTTT. Amino acids: CASSYSSASADTQYF.

The chain couples TRBV13 to TRBJ2-5; no definite D call. The assigned J gene may be wrong: the sequence end matches TRBJ2-7 better. Germline loops: CDR1 PRHDT, CDR2 FYEKMQ (reference sequence). The CDR3 is made up of 14 amino acids. The CDR3 DNA sequence: TGTGCCAGCAGCTTAGACTCGAGCTCCTACGAGCAGTACTTC. This translates into CASSLDSSSYEQYF.

The CDR3 loop is CASRPGGATEAFF. The CDR3 DNA sequence: TGTGCCAGCAGGCCAGGGGGAGCCACTGAAGCTTTCTTT. This chain uses TRBV5-5 with TRBJ1-1; TRBD1 agrees at 7 bases. CDR1 and CDR2 (germline): SGHKS, YYEKEE (reference sequence). This CDR3 has 13 residues. Germline trimming cut 5 bases from V and 4 bases from J; bases unmatched to any gene: 5.

This chain connects TRBV6-5 to TRBJ1-1; D gene ambiguous. Germline assignment: CDR1 MNHEY and CDR2 SVGAGI. The CDR3 is 14 residues long. Trimming left V 7 bases short and J 1 base short, with 13 bases between. The CDR3 DNA reads as TGTGCCAGCATCCTGAACCCCGGGAACACTGAAGCTTTCTTT. Translating it yields CASILNPGNTEAFF.

There are a few counts of this clone. V and J are TRBV6-6 and TRBJ2-1; no clear D. This CDR3 has 16 residues. Trimming removed 4 bases at V and 0 bases at J, with 13 bases between. The V gene's germline CDR1 is MNHNY and CDR2 SVGAGI (reference sequence). The CDR3 coding sequence is TGTGCCAGCAGTTCCCACCCACGGAGCTCCTACAATGAGCAGTTCTTC. This sequence encodes CASSSHPRSSYNEQFF.

As concerns this clone: A junction end diverges from the germline sequence, so it may reflect a read error. The V call is TRBV19, the J call TRBJ2-6, with TRBD1 as a possible D gene (5 bases). Germline loops: CDR1 LNHDA, CDR2 SQIVND (reference sequence). This CDR3 is 17 amino acids long. CDR3 coding DNA: TGTGCCAGTTCGGAGCCAGGTTTTACCCCTGGGGCCAGCGTCCTGACTTTC. Translated: CASSEPGFTPGASVLTF.

The chain joins TRBV9 to TRBJ2-3, with TRBD2 matching 10 bases. The germline V gene has CDR1 SGDLS and CDR2 YYNGEE. This CDR3 region has 15 residues. V shed 1 base and J 4 bases; nucleotides not matched to a gene: 3. The DNA for the CDR3 is TGTGCCAGCAGCGTATCGAGCGGGGGGGCAGATACGCAGTATTTT. Translated: CASSVSSGGADTQYF.

Here the CDR3 reads CASSFHSGTGYGYTF. The CDR3 DNA reads TGTGCCAGCAGCTTTCATTCCGGGACAGGCTATGGCTACACCTTC. The J gene is TRBJ1-2, the V gene TRBV11-2, with 8 bases lining up with TRBD1. Germline V gene lookup returns CDR1 SGHAT and CDR2 FQNNGV. The V and J ends lost 3 bases and 4 bases, in that order; junction bases with no gene match: 7. The CDR3 loop spans 15 amino acids.

This clone has more than one count but fewer than ten. The chain combines TRBV7-9 with TRBJ1-6, with no clear D. Germline V gene sequence: CDR1 SEHNR, CDR2 FQNEAQ (reference sequence). The length of the CDR3 is 15 residues. The germline V and J ends were trimmed by 2 bases and 0 bases, with 5 bases remaining between them. CDR3 DNA sequence: TGTGCCAGCAGCTTAACGGGCTCCTATAATTCACCCCTCCACTTT. Amino acids: CASSLTGSYNSPLHF.

This clone was picked up a small number of times. V and J are TRBV28 and TRBJ1-3; D uncertain. Trimming pared 3 bases from V and 4 bases from J, leaving 25 bases between. The CDR3 is 19 residues long. CDR1 is MDHEN and CDR2 is SYDVKM in the germline V gene. Here the CDR3 reads CASSFFLGAGSTEGNTIYF. The CDR3 DNA is TGTGCCAGCAGTTTTTTTTTGGGCGCTGGGTCCACAGAAGGAAACACCATATATTTT.

The J gene is TRBJ1-5, the V gene TRBV28; 12 nucleotides agree with TRBD1. Germline CDR1 reads MDHEN; CDR2 reads SYDVKM. V lost 3 bases to trimming and J lost 0 bases; unmatched junction nucleotides: 15. The CDR3 sequence is 21 residues long. The chain's CDR3 is CASSLGQGADIITYSNQPQHF. For the CDR3, the DNA is TGTGCCAGCAGTTTGGGACAGGGGGCCGACATTATAACGTATAGCAATCAGCCCCAGCATTTT.

J is TRBJ2-5 and V is TRBV15; the match to TRBD1 covers 8 bases. From germline, CDR1 is LNHNV and CDR2 YYDKDF (reference sequence). V lost 0 bases to trimming and J lost 3 bases; unmatched junction nucleotides: 15. This CDR3 is built from 19 residues. The CDR3 coding sequence is TGTGCCACCAGCAGAGATCGGACAGGGACCCCTCTGGGCGAAGAGACCCAGTACTTC. Amino acid sequence: CATSRDRTGTPLGEETQYF.

The gene calls are TRBV5-5 and TRBJ2-7; weak D call: TRBD1 (5 bases). CDR1 and CDR2 from the germline V gene are SGHKS and YYEKEE (reference sequence). This CDR3 has 14 residues. Deletions cut 5 bases from V and 2 bases from J, with 14 bases between. Here the CDR3 reads CASSHLQGTYEQYF. In DNA form, the CDR3 reads TGTGCCAGCAGTCACCTGCAGGGTACCTACGAGCAGTACTTC.

The chain carries TRBV9 and TRBJ1-1, with 8 nucleotides matching TRBD1. The CDR3 runs 14 residues. Germline lookup yields CDR1 SGDLS and CDR2 YYNGEE. J was trimmed by 4 bases and V by 6 bases; bases with no gene match: 8. The CDR3 bases are TGTGCCAGCAATCAGGGGGCATACAGCACTGAAGCTTTCTTT. It specifies CASNQGAYSTEAFF. The full variable domain, in which reference TRBV9 and TRBJ1-1 provide the parts outside the CDR3, is DSGVTQTPKHLITATGQRVTLRCSPRSGDLSVYWYQQSLDQGLQFLIQYYNGEERAKGNILERFSAQQFPDLHSELNLSSLELGDSALYFCASNQGAYSTEAFFGQGTRLTVV.

This chain links TRBV10-3 with TRBJ1-1, with 10 bases fitting TRBD1. This CDR3 has 13 residues. With 8 bases clipped from V and 5 bases from J, the junction kept 5 bases outside the gene matches. From germline, CDR1 is ENHRY and CDR2 SYGVKD. CDR3 DNA: TGTGCCATCGGACAGGGGGATGGGACTGAAGCTTTCTTT. Translating it yields CAIGQGDGTEAFF.

The chain carries TRBV11-1 and TRBJ2-5; 7 nucleotides align to TRBD1. This CDR3 has 14 amino acids. The germline CDR1 and CDR2 sequences are SGHAT and FQDESV (reference sequence). With 8 bases clipped from V and 5 bases from J, the junction kept 11 bases outside the gene matches. This CDR3 reads CASRVDRASETQYF. Written as DNA, the CDR3 is TGTGCCAGCCGCGTAGACAGGGCGTCGGAGACCCAGTACTTC.